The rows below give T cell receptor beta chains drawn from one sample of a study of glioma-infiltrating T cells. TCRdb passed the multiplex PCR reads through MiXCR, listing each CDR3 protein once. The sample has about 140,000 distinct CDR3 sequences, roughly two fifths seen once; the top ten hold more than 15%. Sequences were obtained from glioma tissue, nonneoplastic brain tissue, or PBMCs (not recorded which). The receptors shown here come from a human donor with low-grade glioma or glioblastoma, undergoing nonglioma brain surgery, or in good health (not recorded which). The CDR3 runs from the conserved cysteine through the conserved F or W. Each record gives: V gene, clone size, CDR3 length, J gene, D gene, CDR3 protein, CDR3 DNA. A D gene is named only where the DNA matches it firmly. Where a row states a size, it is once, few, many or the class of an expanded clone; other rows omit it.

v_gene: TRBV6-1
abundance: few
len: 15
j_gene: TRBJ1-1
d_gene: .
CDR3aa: CASSLYSLMTDEAFF
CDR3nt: TGTGCCAGCAGTCTTTATTCCCTGATGACGGATGAAGCTTTCTTT

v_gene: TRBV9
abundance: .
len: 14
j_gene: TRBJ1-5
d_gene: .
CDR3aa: CASSDGQSNQPQHF
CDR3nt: TGTGCCAGCAGCGACGGACAGAGCAATCAGCCCCAGCATTTT

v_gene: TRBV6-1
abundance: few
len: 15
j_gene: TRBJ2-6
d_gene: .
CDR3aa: CASSPTETGANVLTF
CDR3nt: TGTGCCAGCAGTCCGACAGAAACTGGGGCCAACGTCCTGACTTTC

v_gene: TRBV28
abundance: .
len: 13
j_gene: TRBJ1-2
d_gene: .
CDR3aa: CASSSDRPYGYTF
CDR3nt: TGTGCCAGCAGTTCAGACAGACCCTATGGCTACACCTTC

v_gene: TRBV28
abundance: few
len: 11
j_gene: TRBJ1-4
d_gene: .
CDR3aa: CASSFHEKLFF
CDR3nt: TGTGCCAGCAGTTTCCATGAAAAACTGTTTTTT

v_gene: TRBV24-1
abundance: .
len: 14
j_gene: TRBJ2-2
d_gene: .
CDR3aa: CATSDLYPTGELFF
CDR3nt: TGTGCCACCAGTGATTTGTACCCCACCGGGGAGCTGTTTTTT

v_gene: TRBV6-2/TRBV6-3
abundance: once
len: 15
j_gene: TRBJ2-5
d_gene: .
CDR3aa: CASVNGGVAAGTQYF
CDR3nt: TGTGCCAGCGTAAATGGGGGAGTTGCCGCCGGGACCCAGTACTTC

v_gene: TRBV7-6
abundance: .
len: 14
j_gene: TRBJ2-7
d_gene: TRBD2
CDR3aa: CASSSLAEAYEQYF
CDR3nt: TGTGCCAGCAGCTCACTAGCGGAGGCATACGAGCAGTACTTC

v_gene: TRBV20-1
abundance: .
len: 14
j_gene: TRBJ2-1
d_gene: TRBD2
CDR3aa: CSAAGGLWINEQFF
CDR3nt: TGCAGCGCTGCGGGAGGGCTATGGATCAATGAGCAGTTCTTC

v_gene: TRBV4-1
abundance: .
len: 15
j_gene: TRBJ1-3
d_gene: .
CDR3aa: CASSQETPWRHTIYF
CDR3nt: TGCGCCAGCAGCCAAGAAACACCGTGGCGTCACACCATATATTTT

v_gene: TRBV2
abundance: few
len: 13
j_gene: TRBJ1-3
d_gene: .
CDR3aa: CASSVQFGNTIYF
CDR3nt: TGTGCCAGCAGTGTTCAGTTTGGAAACACCATATATTTT

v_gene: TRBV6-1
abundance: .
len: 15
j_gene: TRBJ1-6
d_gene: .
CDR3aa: CASGVTGGGNSPLHF
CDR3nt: TGTGCCAGCGGGGTGACAGGCGGCGGGAATTCACCCCTCCACTTT

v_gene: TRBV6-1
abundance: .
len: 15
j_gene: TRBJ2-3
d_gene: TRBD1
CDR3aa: CASSEQGTDTDTQYF
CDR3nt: TGTGCCAGCAGTGAACAGGGGACAGACACAGATACGCAGTATTTT

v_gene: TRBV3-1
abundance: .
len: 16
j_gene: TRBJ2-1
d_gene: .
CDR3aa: CASSQGADRSYNEQFF
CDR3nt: TGTGCCAGCAGCCAAGGGGCTGATCGCTCCTACAATGAGCAGTTCTTC

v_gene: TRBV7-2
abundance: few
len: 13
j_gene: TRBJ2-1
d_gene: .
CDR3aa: CASSLDSLNEQFF
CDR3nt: TGTGCCAGCAGCTTAGACTCCCTTAATGAGCAGTTCTTC

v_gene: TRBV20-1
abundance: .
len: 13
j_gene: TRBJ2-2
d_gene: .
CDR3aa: CSARQGGTGELFF
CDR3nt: TGCAGTGCTAGACAGGGTGGGACCGGGGAGCTGTTTTTT

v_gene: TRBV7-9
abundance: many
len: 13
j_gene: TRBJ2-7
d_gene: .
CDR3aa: CASEPDFSYEQYF
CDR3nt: TGTGCCTCAGAACCAGACTTCTCCTACGAGCAGTACTTC

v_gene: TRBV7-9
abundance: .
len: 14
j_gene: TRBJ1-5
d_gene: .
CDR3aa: CATSNGQPNQPQHF
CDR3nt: TGTGCCACAAGTAACGGACAGCCCAATCAGCCCCAGCATTTT

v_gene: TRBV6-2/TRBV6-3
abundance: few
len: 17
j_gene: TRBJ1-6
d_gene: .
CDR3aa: CASSYSITRSYGSPLHF
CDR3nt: TGTGCCAGCAGTTACTCGATAACCAGGTCATATGGTTCACCCCTCCACTTT

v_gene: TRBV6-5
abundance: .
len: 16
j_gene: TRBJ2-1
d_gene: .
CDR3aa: CASSSSGTPSYNEQFF
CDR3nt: TGTGCCAGCAGTTCTTCCGGGACCCCCTCCTACAATGAGCAGTTCTTC

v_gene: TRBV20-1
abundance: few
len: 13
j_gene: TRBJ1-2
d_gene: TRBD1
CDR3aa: CSARDPDRADYTF
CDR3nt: TGCAGTGCTAGAGATCCGGACAGGGCAGATTACACCTTC

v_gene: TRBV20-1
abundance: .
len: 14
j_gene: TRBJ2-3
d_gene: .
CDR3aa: CSADLGVHTDTQYF
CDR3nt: TGCAGTGCTGACTTGGGGGTCCACACAGATACGCAGTATTTT

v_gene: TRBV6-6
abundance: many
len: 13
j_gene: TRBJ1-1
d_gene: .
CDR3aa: CASSYSKNTEAFF
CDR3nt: TGTGCCAGCAGTTACAGTAAGAACACTGAAGCTTTCTTT

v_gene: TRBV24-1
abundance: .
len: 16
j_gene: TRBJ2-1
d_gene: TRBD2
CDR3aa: CATSGRAGLSYNEQFF
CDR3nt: TGTGCCACCAGTGGTCGAGCGGGGTTGTCCTACAATGAGCAGTTCTTC

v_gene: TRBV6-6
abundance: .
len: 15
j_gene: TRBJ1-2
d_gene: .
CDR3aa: CASSYYGGSNYGYTF
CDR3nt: TGTGCCAGCAGTTACTATGGGGGCTCAAACTATGGCTACACCTTC

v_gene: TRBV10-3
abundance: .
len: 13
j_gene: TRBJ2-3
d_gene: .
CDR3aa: CAISESNSERQHF
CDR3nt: TGTGCCATCAGTGAGTCGAATTCCGAACGGCAACATTTT

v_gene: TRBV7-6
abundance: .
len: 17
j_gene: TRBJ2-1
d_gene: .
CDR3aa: CASGREADRDFGNEQFF
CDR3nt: TGTGCCAGCGGCCGAGAAGCAGACAGGGACTTTGGCAATGAGCAGTTCTTC

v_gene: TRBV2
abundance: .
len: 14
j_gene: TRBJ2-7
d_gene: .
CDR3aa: CASSELGAGYEQYF
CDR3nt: TGTGCCAGCAGTGAATTGGGGGCGGGATACGAGCAGTACTTC

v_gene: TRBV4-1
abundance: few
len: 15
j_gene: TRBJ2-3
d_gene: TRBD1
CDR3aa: CASSHWDSRTDTQYF
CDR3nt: TGCGCCAGCAGCCATTGGGACAGCCGCACAGATACGCAGTATTTT

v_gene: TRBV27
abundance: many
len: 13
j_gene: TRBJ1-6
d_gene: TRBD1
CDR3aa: CASRGQGASPLHF
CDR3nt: TGTGCCAGCAGGGGACAGGGGGCCTCACCCCTCCACTTT

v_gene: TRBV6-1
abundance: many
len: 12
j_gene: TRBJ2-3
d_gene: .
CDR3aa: CASSERGDTQYF
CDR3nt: TGTGCCAGCAGTGAGAGGGGAGATACGCAGTATTTT

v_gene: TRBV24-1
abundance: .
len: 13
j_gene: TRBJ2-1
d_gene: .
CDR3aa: CATSASSSNEQFF
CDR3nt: TGTGCCACCAGTGCAAGCAGTTCAAATGAGCAGTTCTTC

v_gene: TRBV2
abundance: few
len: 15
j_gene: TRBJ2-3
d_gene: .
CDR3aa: CASSRLDVSTDTQYF
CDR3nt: TGTGCCAGCAGTCGACTAGACGTTAGCACAGATACGCAGTATTTT

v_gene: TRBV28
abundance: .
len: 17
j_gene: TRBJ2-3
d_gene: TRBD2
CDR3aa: CASSFLGLAGAPDTQYF
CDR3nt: TGTGCCAGCAGTTTCTTAGGACTAGCGGGAGCCCCAGATACGCAGTATTTT

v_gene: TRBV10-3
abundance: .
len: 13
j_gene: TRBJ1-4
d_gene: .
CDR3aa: CAIAGQTNEKLFF
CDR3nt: TGTGCCATTGCGGGACAAACTAATGAAAAACTGTTTTTT

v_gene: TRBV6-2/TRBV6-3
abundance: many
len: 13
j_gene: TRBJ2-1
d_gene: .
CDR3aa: CASSYSNEWEQFF
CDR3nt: TGTGCCAGCAGTTACTCGAATGAGTGGGAGCAGTTCTTC

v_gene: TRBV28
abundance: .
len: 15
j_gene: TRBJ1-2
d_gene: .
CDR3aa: CASSLGSGQGSGYTF
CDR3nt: TGTGCCAGCAGTTTAGGGTCTGGGCAGGGGTCGGGCTACACCTTC

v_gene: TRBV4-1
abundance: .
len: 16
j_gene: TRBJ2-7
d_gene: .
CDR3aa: CASSQEDRTGSYEQYF
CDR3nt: TGCGCCAGCAGCCAAGAAGATCGGACCGGATCCTACGAGCAGTACTTC

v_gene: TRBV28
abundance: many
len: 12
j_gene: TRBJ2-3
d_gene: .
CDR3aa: CASSLPTDTQYF
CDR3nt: TGTGCCAGCAGTTTACCCACAGATACGCAGTATTTT

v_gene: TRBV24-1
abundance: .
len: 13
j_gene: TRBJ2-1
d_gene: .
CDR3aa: CATSKSSYNEQFF
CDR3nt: TGTGCCACCAGTAAAAGCTCCTACAATGAGCAGTTCTTC

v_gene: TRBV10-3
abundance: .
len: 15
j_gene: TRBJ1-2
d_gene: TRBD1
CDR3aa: CAISEGGGSGYGYTF
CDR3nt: TGTGCCATCAGTGAGGGAGGGGGCTCAGGCTATGGCTACACCTTC

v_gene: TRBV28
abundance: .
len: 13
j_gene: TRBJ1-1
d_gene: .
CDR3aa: CASSGGWVTEAFF
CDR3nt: TGTGCCAGTTCTGGGGGGTGGGTCACTGAAGCTTTCTTT

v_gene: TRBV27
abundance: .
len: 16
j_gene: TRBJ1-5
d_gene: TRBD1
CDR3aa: CASSPRRGQGNQPQHF
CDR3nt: TGTGCCAGCAGTCCCAGGAGGGGGCAAGGGAATCAGCCCCAGCATTTT

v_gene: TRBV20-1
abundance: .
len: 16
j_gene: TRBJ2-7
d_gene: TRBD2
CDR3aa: CSASGLAGPGSYEQYF
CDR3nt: TGCAGTGCTAGTGGGTTAGCGGGTCCGGGCTCCTACGAGCAGTACTTC

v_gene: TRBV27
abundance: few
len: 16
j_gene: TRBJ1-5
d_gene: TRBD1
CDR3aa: CASSPDRGRRDKPQHF
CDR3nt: TGTGCCAGCAGCCCTGACAGGGGGCGCAGAGACAAGCCCCAGCATTTT

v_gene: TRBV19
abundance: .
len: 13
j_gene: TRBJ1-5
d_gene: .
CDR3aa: CASSSGPTQPQHF
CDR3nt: TGTGCCAGTAGTTCCGGACCCACACAGCCCCAGCATTTT

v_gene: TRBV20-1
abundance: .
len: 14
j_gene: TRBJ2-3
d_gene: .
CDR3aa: CSAPGRHSTDTQYF
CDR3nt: TGCAGTGCCCCGGGACGGCATAGCACAGATACGCAGTATTTT

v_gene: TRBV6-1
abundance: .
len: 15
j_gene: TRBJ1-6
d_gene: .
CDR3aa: CASSEWTHNNSPLHF
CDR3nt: TGTGCCAGCAGTGAGTGGACACATAATAATTCACCCCTCCACTTT

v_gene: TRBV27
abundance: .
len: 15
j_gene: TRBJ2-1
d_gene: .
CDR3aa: CASSPPGGSNNEQFF
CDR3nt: TGTGCCAGCAGTCCCCCCGGGGGCTCGAACAATGAGCAGTTCTTC